The 27 T cell receptor beta chains below come from one sample, sequenced in a study of molecular identifiers for immune sequencing clone quantification. TCRdb itself ran the PCR reads through MiXCR, one entry per CDR3 protein. The sample contains approximately 630,000 distinct CDR3 sequences, 25% of which appear only once. Sequencing was done on a sample of naive CD8+ T cells from blood, with Jurkat cell RNA spiked in. Noted subset: FACS-sorted CD8+CD4-CCR7+CD45RA+ naive T cells. These receptors were taken from a human donor in good health. Some libraries in this study had Jurkat cell RNA spiked in.

This clonotype has at least ten counts. The V gene is TRBV7-6, the J gene TRBJ2-3; 8 positions agree with TRBD2. Germline V gene sequence: CDR1 SGHVS, CDR2 FNYEAQ. CDR3 size: 14 residues. V shed 1 base, J shed 5 bases, and the junction held 2 bases outside the gene matches. In DNA form, the CDR3 reads TGTGCCAGCAGCTTAGGCGGGGGGCGAGATACGCAGTATTTT. It codes for CASSLGGGRDTQYF.

Regarding this clonotype: This sequence may be a read error, since a much larger clone differs from it by one base. The V call is TRBV27, the J call TRBJ2-1; the match to TRBD2 covers 10 bases. J was trimmed by 6 bases and V by 4 bases; bases with no gene match: 0. From germline, CDR1 is MNHEY and CDR2 SMNVEV (reference sequence). The CDR3 sequence is 13 residues long. The CDR3 is CASSSSGSNEQFF. The CDR3 DNA sequence: TGTGCCAGCAGTTCTAGCGGGAGCAATGAGCAGTTCTTC.

Notes on this clonotype: One end of the junction does not line up with germline, which may come from a read error. CDR3 amino acids: CASNQRTTDTGELFF. The CDR3, as DNA: TGTGCCAGCAACCAAAGGACTACCGACACCGGGGAGCTGTTTTTT. This chain connects TRBV3-1 to TRBJ2-2, with D perhaps matching TRBD2 (6 bases). The V gene's germline CDR1 is LGHDT and CDR2 YNNKEL (reference sequence). This CDR3 has 15 residues.

At least ten counts were recorded for this clonotype. This chain links TRBV15 with TRBJ1-2; D is unresolved. V shed 0 bases and J shed 7 bases, with 15 bases lying between them. The CDR3 is 15 amino acids. Germline V CDR1 and CDR2: LNHNV, YYDKDF (reference sequence). CDR3 sequence: CATSREAGGYSGYTF. As DNA, the CDR3 is TGTGCCACCAGCAGAGAAGCAGGCGGATATTCTGGCTACACCTTC.

This clonotype was picked up a small number of times. The chain joins TRBV11-2 to TRBJ2-7; possibly TRBD1 for D (6 bases). Germline CDR1 SGHAT, CDR2 FQNNGV. The V and J ends lost 1 base and 4 bases respectively, with 14 bases between them. This CDR3 has 15 amino acids. The DNA of the CDR3 is TGTGCCAGCAGCTTAGGGGCAGGGGAAATATACGAGCAGTACTTC. Its translation is CASSLGAGEIYEQYF.

To note about this clonotype: Since a much larger clone is just one base distant, this may be a read error. Because the CDR3's place on the DNA is in doubt, the DNA is left out and the CDR3 is given as listed by TCRdb. The V gene is TRBV6-5, the J gene TRBJ1-4. Looked up from germline, CDR1 is MNHEY and CDR2 is SVGAGI. The CDR3 comprises 14 residues, both ends counted. The CDR3 here is CASSSSNDCEKLFF.

This clonotype was picked up many times. The chain has TRBV6-2 or TRBV6-3 and TRBJ2-2; no firm D call. V gave up 2 bases and J gave up 2 bases, with 3 bases separating them. Germline values: CDR1 MNHEY, CDR2 SVGEGT. This CDR3 has 13 amino acids. CDR3 in DNA: TGTGCCAGCAGTTACCCAAACACCGGGGAGCTGTTTTTT. Translated: CASSYPNTGELFF.

This clonotype has just a few counts. The chain couples TRBV29-1 to TRBJ2-5; D possibly corresponds to TRBD1 (5 bases). CDR3 length: 13 residues. Trimming took 4 bases from V and 5 from J, leaving 14 bases between them. CDR1 is SQVTM and CDR2 is ANQGSEA in the germline V gene. The CDR3 nucleotides read TGCAGCGTTGTCTTAGGGGCCGGTGAGACCCAGTACTTC. It translates to CSVVLGAGETQYF.

This clonotype was counted once. Germline and junction disagree at one end, which may indicate a read error. CDR3 sequence: CASSWTGGHHAQSF. In nucleotides, the CDR3 is TGTGCCAGCAGTTGGACAGGGGGCCACCACGCGCAGTCCTTC. This chain uses TRBV27 with TRBJ2-7, with 11 bases identical to TRBD1. CDR1 and CDR2 from the germline V gene are MNHEY and SMNVEV (reference sequence). CDR3 size: 14 residues.

This clonotype appeared a few times. CDR3 amino acids: CASTSSDRRFNSPLHF. CDR3 nucleotide sequence: TGTGCCAGCACCTCCTCGGACCGACGGTTTAATTCACCCCTCCACTTT. V and J are TRBV12-3 or TRBV12-4 and TRBJ1-6; D unclear. CDR3 size: 16 residues. Trimming stripped 7 bases from V and 6 bases from J, with 19 bases between.

V usage is TRBV9 and J usage is TRBJ1-6; D uncertain. Per the germline V gene, CDR1 is SGDLS and CDR2 is YYNGEE. V was cut by 0 bases and J by 8 bases, with 3 bases left in between. There are 12 residues in the CDR3. The CDR3 sequence: CASSVGYSPLHF. The CDR3 region has the DNA TGTGCCAGCAGCGTAGGGTATTCACCCCTCCACTTT.

About this clonotype itself: This CDR3 fails to terminate in the conserved phenylalanine or tryptophan, so it likely reflects a read error. The CDR3 protein is CASSFETSNEQFY. CDR3 nucleotide sequence: TGTGCCAGCAGCTTCGAGACTAGCAATGAGCAGTTCTAC. The chain uses TRBV7-3 and TRBJ2-1; maybe TRBD2 (6 bases). Germline CDR1 and CDR2: SGHTA and FQGTGA. Trimming removed 3 bases at V and 6 bases at J, with 9 bases between. The CDR3 covers 13 residues.

This clonotype was observed at least ten times. The J gene is TRBJ2-7, the V gene TRBV20-1; TRBD2 aligns across 8 bases. V lost 1 base, J lost 5 bases, and 19 bases stayed unmatched. Per germline, CDR1 DFQATT and CDR2 SNEGSKA (reference sequence). This CDR3 contains 18 residues. The CDR3 DNA is TGCAGTGCTAGAGGTTTATCGGGAGGGAGTCTTATCTCGGACGAGCAGTACTTC. Translated: CSARGLSGGSLISDEQYF.

A few counts support this clonotype. This chain connects TRBV29-1 to TRBJ1-2, with D uncertain. Germline V CDR1 and CDR2: SQVTM, ANQGSEA. The CDR3 loop spans 11 amino acids. V lost 4 bases and J 1 base, leaving 4 bases between the germline ends. CDR3 sequence (DNA): TGCAGCGTTGGCCATAACTATGGCTACACCTTC. It yields the protein CSVGHNYGYTF.

Note on this clonotype: A read error may explain this, as a much larger clone is one base away. The rearrangement joins TRBV20-1 to TRBJ2-3; possibly TRBD1 or TRBD2 for D (5 bases each). Per the germline V gene, CDR1 is DFQATT and CDR2 is SNEGSKA (reference sequence). CDR3 length: 13 residues. The CDR3 protein is CSARRGGTDTRYF. CDR3 coding DNA: TGCAGTGCTAGGCGTGGGGGTACAGATACGCGGTATTTT.

The chain combines TRBV10-3 with TRBJ2-7, with a tentative D call TRBD2 (5 bases). Between the trimmed V and J ends, which lost 11 bases and 1 base, there was a span of 15 bases. This CDR3 spans 13 amino acids. Germline loops: CDR1 ENHRY, CDR2 SYGVKD. The CDR3 is CAVTKEASYEQYF. The CDR3 bases are TGTGCCGTCACCAAGGAGGCGTCCTACGAGCAGTACTTC.

The V gene is TRBV4-3, the J gene TRBJ1-1; a weak D match, TRBD1 (5 bases). The V and J ends lost 2 bases and 4 bases respectively, with 17 bases between them. Per germline, CDR1 LGHNA and CDR2 YSLEER. The CDR3 has 16 residues. CDR3 coding DNA: TGCGCCAGCAGCCAAAAGTTAATCCAGGGCGGCACTGAAGCTTTCTTT. Encoded protein: CASSQKLIQGGTEAFF.

The table lists this clonotype with many counts. The chain links TRBV4-1 to TRBJ1-1; D unresolved. Trimming took off 1 base at V and 7 bases at J, with 13 bases between the two ends. Per the germline V gene, CDR1 is MGHRA and CDR2 is YSYEKL. The CDR3 is 14 residues long. In DNA form, the CDR3 reads TGCGCCAGCAGCCAAGGACGTCCGGGGTATGAAGCTTTCTTT. Translation: CASSQGRPGYEAFF.

Notes on this clonotype: This could be a read error, since a much larger clone is one nucleotide away. This rearrangement joins TRBV6-5 to TRBJ1-1, with TRBD1 matching over 9 bases. The CDR3 has 13 amino acids. Germline CDR1 MNHEY, CDR2 SVGAGI. The DNA of the CDR3 is TGTGCCGGCAGACAGGGGGTAGGGACTGAAGCTTTCTTT. This translates into CAGRQGVGTEAFF.

This clonotype appeared a few times. The V gene is TRBV20-1, the J gene TRBJ2-7; no clear D gene. Trimming removed 0 bases from V and 1 base from J, with 7 bases in between. This CDR3 is built from 13 residues. CDR1 DFQATT and CDR2 SNEGSKA come from the germline V gene (reference sequence). CDR3 protein: CSARDYSSYEQYF. The CDR3 DNA sequence: TGCAGTGCTAGAGATTACAGTTCCTACGAGCAGTACTTC.

This clonotype appeared a few times. V is TRBV12-3 or TRBV12-4 and J is TRBJ2-4; TRBD2 matches at 9 bases. The CDR3 totals 15 residues. The trim removed 6 bases at V and 12 bases at J, leaving 15 bases unmatched. The CDR3 nucleotides read TGTGCCAGCAGCCTCAGTTGGTGGGGCGGGGGGGGTCAGTACTTC. Translation gives CASSLSWWGGGGQYF.

This clonotype appeared a few times. The chain joins TRBV4-2 to TRBJ1-4; D might be TRBD1 (5 bases). The CDR3 contains 15 residues. The ends were cut back, 0 bases at V and 6 bases at J, with 11 bases in the middle. The germline gives CDR1 LGHNA, CDR2 YNFKEQ. CDR3 nucleotides: TGTGCCAGCAGCCAAGATATCGGGGCCGATGAAAAACTGTTTTTT. Amino acid sequence: CASSQDIGADEKLFF.

With regard to this clonotype: At one boundary the junction diverges from the germline segment, which might be a read error. The chain has TRBV3-1 and TRBJ2-2, with a possible D match to TRBD2 (7 bases). The germline gives CDR1 LGHDT, CDR2 YNNKEL (reference sequence). This CDR3 region has 16 residues. The CDR3 DNA follows: TGTGCCAGCAGCCAAGAAGCCCGGGGGGACACCGAGGAGCTGTTTTTT. Its translation is CASSQEARGDTEELFF.

The chain uses TRBV7-9 and TRBJ2-1; 11 bases agree with TRBD2. The V segment lost 5 bases and the J segment 8 bases; nucleotides outside the gene matches: 11. The CDR3 extends over 16 amino acids. Germline V gene lookup returns CDR1 SEHNR and CDR2 FQNEAQ (reference sequence). CDR3 in amino acids: CASSPLLAGGGDEQFF. For the CDR3, the DNA is TGTGCCAGCAGCCCACTCCTAGCGGGAGGCGGCGATGAGCAGTTCTTC.

This clonotype was observed a handful of times. The junction differs from germline at one of its ends, possibly a read error. The chain has TRBV7-2 and TRBJ1-5, with D uncertain. This CDR3 spans 16 amino acids. Germline CDR1 reads SGHTA; CDR2 reads FQGNSA. CDR3 sequence reads: CASSLSIIGNNQPQRF. In nucleotides, the CDR3 is TGTGCCAGCAGCTTATCCATCATCGGGAACAATCAGCCCCAGCGTTTT.

This clonotype was observed many times. The chain recombines TRBV7-9 with TRBJ2-3; unclear D gene. In germline, CDR1 is SEHNR, CDR2 FQNEAQ (reference sequence). The V end was cut by 4 bases, the J end by 1 base, with 9 bases between. This CDR3 contains 14 residues. Here the CDR3 reads CASSSLGGTDTQYF. CDR3 coding DNA: TGTGCCAGCAGCTCCCTAGGAGGCACAGATACGCAGTATTTT.

The chain carries TRBV10-1 and TRBJ1-1, with D perhaps TRBD1 (5 bases). This CDR3 is built from 13 residues. From germline, CDR1 is WNHNN and CDR2 SYGVQD (reference sequence). V was pared by 5 bases and J by 5 bases, with 12 bases between. This chain's CDR3 is CASSPGLETEAFF. The CDR3 DNA reads TGCGCCAGCAGTCCGGGACTCGAGACTGAAGCTTTCTTT.